Listed below are T cell receptor beta chains from one sample, sequenced in a study of T cell repertoires in cytomegalovirus infection. TCRdb reprocessed the reads via MiXCR and lists one record per CDR3 protein. The sample includes about 24,000 distinct CDR3 sequences, approximately 22% of them seen just once. Which antigens these TCRs recognize remains unknown. The sequencing here drew on CD8+ T cells from cultured PBMCs, taken from culture after CMV antigen stimulation. These receptors all stem from a human donor in good health (CMV status not recorded). Some clones in this sample may be carry-over from other donors' samples. Each CDR3 is given with its conserved first and last residue. A D gene is named only where the DNA matches it firmly. A row's size may be missing; if present it is once, few, many or a size class.

CASNPSLDPYGYTF,TGTGCCAGCAACCCTTCTCTTGACCCCTATGGCTACACCTTC,TRBV12-3/TRBV12-4,-,TRBJ1-2,many
CASSLGGFAEQYF,TGTGCCAGCAGCTTAGGGGGGTTCGCCGAGCAGTACTTC,TRBV11-3,-,TRBJ2-7,few
CASSLELLAGETQYF,TGTGCCAGCAGCTTAGAGCTACTAGCGGGGGAGACCCAGTACTTC,TRBV7-2,TRBD2,TRBJ2-5,many
CASGLGSTAGGRAFF,TGTGCTAGTGGTTTGGGAAGTACTGCGGGGGGACGTGCTTTCTTT,TRBV12-5,-,TRBJ1-1,few
CASSEGQGAGVEKLFF,TGTGCCAGCAGTGAGGGACAGGGGGCCGGAGTGGAAAAACTGTTTTTT,TRBV6-6,TRBD1,TRBJ1-4,few
CASSLRGLNTEAFF,TGTGCCAGCAGCTTGCGGGGCCTGAACACTGAAGCTTTCTTT,TRBV5-4,-,TRBJ1-1,many
CASSLDYHWNTEAFF,TGTGCCAGCAGCTTGGACTACCATTGGAACACTGAAGCTTTCTTT,TRBV5-4,-,TRBJ1-1,few
CASSFRDSALDTEAFF,TGTGCCAGCAGCTTCAGGGACAGCGCGTTGGACACTGAAGCTTTCTTT,TRBV7-2,TRBD1,TRBJ1-1,many
CASSEGIGTEYNEQFF,TGTGCCAGCAGTGAAGGGATTGGGACAGAGTACAATGAGCAGTTCTTC,TRBV6-1,TRBD1,TRBJ2-1,-
CASSAELAGGYEQYF,TGTGCCAGCAGCGCAGAACTAGCGGGGGGGTACGAGCAGTACTTC,TRBV7-6,TRBD2,TRBJ2-7,-
CASSLAGTGSYNEQFF,TGTGCCAGCAGCCTAGCCGGGACAGGGTCTTACAATGAGCAGTTCTTC,TRBV7-2,TRBD1,TRBJ2-1,many
CASSQGEGGESSYEQYF,TGTGCCAGCAGCCAAGGGGAAGGGGGCGAGAGCTCCTACGAGCAGTACTTC,TRBV4-2,TRBD1,TRBJ2-7,many
CASSSSSLDRGLYGYTF,TGTGCCAGCAGTTCTTCTTCATTGGACAGGGGGCTTTATGGCTACACCTTC,TRBV6-5,TRBD1,TRBJ1-2,many
CASTQPGLAASTDTQYF,TGTGCCAGCACTCAACCGGGACTAGCGGCAAGCACAGATACGCAGTATTTT,TRBV6-2/TRBV6-3,TRBD2,TRBJ2-3,-
CASSIDQVNTEAFF,TGTGCCAGTAGTATAGATCAGGTGAACACTGAAGCTTTCTTT,TRBV19,-,TRBJ1-1,few
CASTLAGDNSKNIQYF,TGTGCCAGCACCCTGGCCGGGGACAACAGCAAAAACATTCAGTACTTC,TRBV5-4,-,TRBJ2-4,few
CASSERVEAFF,TGTGCCAGCAGTGAAAGGGTTGAAGCTTTCTTT,TRBV6-1,-,TRBJ1-1,-
CASSYLAALPGSPLHF,TGTGCCAGCAGTTACTTGGCAGCCCTGCCCGGTTCACCCCTCCACTTT,TRBV6-5,-,TRBJ1-6,many
CSVEGVNTEAFF,TGCAGCGTTGAAGGCGTGAACACTGAAGCTTTCTTT,TRBV29-1,-,TRBJ1-1,many
CASGLVGTVQETQYF,TGTGCTAGTGGTTTGGTCGGGACGGTGCAAGAGACCCAGTACTTC,TRBV12-5,-,TRBJ2-5,-
CASSLGLAAEQYF,TGTGCCAGCAGTTTAGGCCTAGCTGCCGAGCAGTACTTC,TRBV12-3/TRBV12-4,-,TRBJ2-7,few
CASSPRAAAETQYF,TGTGCTAGCAGCCCTCGGGCTGCAGCAGAGACCCAGTACTTC,TRBV7-7,-,TRBJ2-5,many